The 27 T cell receptor beta chains given below trace back to one sample, sequenced in a study of blood T cell repertoires in COVID-19 (dated by TCRdb to about 2020). Library method: the immunoSEQ multiplex PCR assay. TCRdb retrieved this table from immuneACCESS and kept in-frame rearrangements only. Not all clones are present; in checked studies, unresolved V genes account for under half, and no reason is known for the remainder. Recorded for this sample are 250,000 to 300,000 clones; about 68% of them occurred a single time. The top ten constitute 3.3% of the sample. The sequencing input was peripheral blood. The receptors were gathered from a woman of 80 years or more with acute or convalescent COVID-19.

V is TRBV10-3 and J is TRBJ2-3; maybe TRBD1 (5 bases). CDR3 length: 13 residues. V lost 2 bases and J 5 bases, leaving 8 bases between the germline ends. The V gene's germline CDR1 is ENHRY and CDR2 SYGVKD. In DNA, the CDR3 is TGTGCCATCAGTGAGAGCAGGGAAGATACGCAGTATTTT. Amino acid sequence: CAISESREDTQYF.

In nucleotides, the CDR3 is TGCGCCAGCAGCTTGGACAGGGGGCTTTTAGCGGGAACCCGCACAGATACGCAGTATTTT. Translation: CASSLDRGLLAGTRTDTQYF. The chain links TRBV5-1 to TRBJ2-3; D possibly corresponds to TRBD1 (9 bases). With 0 bases removed from V and 1 base from J, the gap between germline ends came to 24 bases. Germline CDR1 reads SGHRS; CDR2 reads YFSETQ. The length of the CDR3 is 20 residues.

The V and J genes are TRBV19 and TRBJ2-3; tentative D call: TRBD1 (6 bases). Between the trimmed V and J ends, which lost 4 bases and 5 bases, there was a span of 19 bases. In germline, CDR1 is LNHDA, CDR2 SQIVND (reference sequence). There are 16 residues in the CDR3. The CDR3 DNA follows: TGTGCCAGTAGTAACCCGGCCAGGGGATATGTAGATACGCAGTATTTT. Translated, it gives CASSNPARGYVDTQYF.

The CDR3 sequence: CASSSGTGLVNGYTF. CDR3 DNA: TGTGCCAGCAGTTCCGGGACAGGGCTGGTAAATGGCTACACCTTC. The chain employs TRBV28 and TRBJ1-2; TRBD1 agrees at 9 bases. The CDR3 loop spans 15 amino acids. Germline V gene data show CDR1 as MDHEN and CDR2 as SYDVKM. V shed 4 bases, J shed 6 bases, and the junction held 9 bases outside the gene matches.

The J gene is TRBJ1-3, the V gene TRBV6-2 or TRBV6-3; TRBD1 aligns across 7 bases. The CDR3 covers 17 residues. The V gene's germline CDR1 is MNHEY and CDR2 SVGEGT. The J segment lost 0 bases and the V segment lost 2 bases, leaving 7 bases of the junction unmatched. Here the CDR3 DNA reads TGTGCCAGCAGTTACGGGCCGGGACAGAGCTCTGGAAACACCATATATTTT. This translates into CASSYGPGQSSGNTIYF.

The chain combines TRBV11-2 with TRBJ2-1, with 11 positions matching TRBD2. The CDR3 is 16 residues long. Losses at the gene ends were 6 bases for V and 8 bases for J; bases not matched to a gene: 12. Germline assignment: CDR1 SGHAT and CDR2 FQNNGV. The DNA for the CDR3 is TGTGCCAGCAGGTATACGACTAGCGGGGCCAGCGATGAGCAGTTCTTC. Translating it yields CASRYTTSGASDEQFF.

This sequence joins TRBV20-1 and TRBJ1-2; 9 bases map to TRBD1. The CDR3 sequence is 17 residues long. Trimming at V came to 3 bases and at J to 1 base, leaving 12 bases not matched to a gene. Germline loops: CDR1 DFQATT, CDR2 SNEGSKA (reference sequence). The CDR3 DNA reads TGCAGTGCTAGTCCTACAGGGGGCGCCCACCTTAACTATGGCTACACCTTC. Amino acid sequence: CSASPTGGAHLNYGYTF.

J is TRBJ1-6 and V is TRBV2, with D unclear. This CDR3 is 14 amino acids long. Trimming pared 7 bases from V and 0 bases from J, leaving 7 bases between. Germline CDR1 SNHLY, CDR2 FYNNEI. The CDR3 protein is CASTESSYNSPLHF. The CDR3 nucleotides read TGTGCCAGCACTGAGAGCTCCTATAATTCACCCCTCCACTTT. The whole variable domain, filled in from reference TRBV2 and TRBJ1-6, reads EPEVTQTPSHQVTQMGQEVILRCVPISNHLYFYWYRQILGQKVEFLVSFYNNEISEKSEIFDDQFSVERPDGSNFTLKIRSTKLEDSAMYFCASTESSYNSPLHFGNGTRLTVT.

This CDR3 is CATSASGRRYNEQFF. The CDR3 DNA follows: TGTGCCACCAGTGCTAGCGGGAGAAGGTACAATGAGCAGTTCTTC. The chain recombines TRBV24-1 with TRBJ2-1, with TRBD2 matching 10 bases. With V trimmed by 5 bases and J by 4 bases, 4 bases remained unmatched. The CDR3 runs to 15 residues. The germline V gene has CDR1 KGHDR and CDR2 SFDVKD.

The chain has TRBV18 and TRBJ1-1; D remains ambiguous. The CDR3 is made up of 13 amino acids. Germline assignment: CDR1 KGHSH and CDR2 LQKENI. The V end was cut by 2 bases, the J end by 1 base, with 5 bases between. Here the CDR3 reads CASSPDKNTEAFF. In DNA, the CDR3 is TGTGCCAGCTCACCAGACAAGAACACTGAAGCTTTCTTT.

The rearrangement links TRBV9 to TRBJ2-2, with TRBD1 as a possible D gene (6 bases). Deletions cut 3 bases from V and 4 bases from J, with 16 bases between. CDR1 and CDR2 from the germline V gene are SGDLS and YYNGEE. The CDR3 covers 16 residues. Here the CDR3 reads CASSARSQGFTGELFF. As DNA, the CDR3 is TGTGCCAGCAGCGCCCGGAGCCAGGGGTTCACCGGGGAGCTGTTTTTT.

The chain joins TRBV18 to TRBJ2-1; D remains unclear. The CDR3 consists of 12 residues. Germline lookup yields CDR1 KGHSH and CDR2 LQKENI. Trimming stripped 6 bases from V and 9 bases from J, with 12 bases between. CDR3 DNA: TGTGCCAGCTCTCGACAAAGTAGTGAGCAGTTCTTC. This codes for CASSRQSSEQFF.

This clone occurred once. The rearrangement joins TRBV6-6 to TRBJ1-2; D gene ambiguous. The V gene's germline CDR1 is MNHNY and CDR2 SVGAGI (reference sequence). V shed 5 bases and J shed 2 bases, with 12 bases lying between them. The CDR3 has 14 amino acids. The CDR3, as DNA: TGTGCCAGCAGTCCGCAAGAGGCGAACTATGGCTACACCTTC. Amino acids: CASSPQEANYGYTF.

This clone was recorded a few times. The V and J genes are TRBV7-2 and TRBJ2-3; possibly TRBD1 for D (7 bases). Germline loops: CDR1 SGHTA, CDR2 FQGNSA. Trimming took 1 base from V and 3 from J, leaving 11 bases between them. CDR3 size: 15 residues. The chain's CDR3 is CASSLDAGGTDTQYF. In DNA form, the CDR3 reads TGTGCCAGCAGCTTAGACGCAGGGGGGACAGATACGCAGTATTTT.

This rearrangement joins TRBV14 to TRBJ1-1; 8 positions agree with TRBD1. This CDR3 spans 14 amino acids. V shed 4 bases and J 0 bases; nucleotides not matched to a gene: 1. Germline values: CDR1 SGHDN, CDR2 FVKESK. The CDR3, as DNA: TGTGCCAGCAGCCGGACAGGGCTGAACACTGAAGCTTTCTTT. This gives the protein CASSRTGLNTEAFF.

The CDR3 DNA sequence: TGTGCCAGCAGTAGGACAGTTCCTCAAGAGACCCAGTACTTC. Residues: CASSRTVPQETQYF. The chain has TRBV2 and TRBJ2-5, with D tentatively TRBD1 (6 bases). Trimming took 5 bases from V and 2 from J, leaving 12 bases between them. The CDR3 consists of 14 residues. Germline V gives CDR1 SNHLY, CDR2 FYNNEI.

This clone was observed a few times. Written as DNA, the CDR3 is TGTGCCAGTAGTGTCCGGCGGGAGAGTAGGTACAATGAGCAGTTCTTC. Residues: CASSVRRESRYNEQFF. The chain recombines TRBV19 with TRBJ2-1; 7 nucleotides align to TRBD2. With 5 bases clipped from V and 4 bases from J, the junction kept 11 bases outside the gene matches. CDR1 is LNHDA, CDR2 SQIVND, per germline (reference sequence). This CDR3 spans 16 amino acids.

This sequence joins TRBV5-1 and TRBJ1-6; 7 bases fit TRBD1. The germline gives CDR1 SGHRS, CDR2 YFSETQ. The CDR3 spans 14 residues. With V trimmed by 4 bases and J by 10 bases, 8 bases remained unmatched. CDR3 nucleotide sequence: TGCGCCAGCAGCCAAGGGGGCGTCAACTCACCCCTCCACTTT. Amino acid sequence: CASSQGGVNSPLHF. Variable domain in full (rest from reference TRBV5-1 and TRBJ1-6): KAGVTQTPRYLIKTRGQQVTLSCSPISGHRSVSWYQQTPGQGLQFLFEYFSETQRNKGNFPGRFSGRQFSNSRSEMNVSTLELGDSALYLCASSQGGVNSPLHFGNGTRLTVT.

This clone was detected many times. The V call is TRBV19, the J call TRBJ1-2, with 7 bases lining up with TRBD1. Germline CDR1 and CDR2: LNHDA and SQIVND (reference sequence). This CDR3 comprises 18 residues. V dropped 0 bases and J dropped 7; count of bases not matched to a gene: 17. This CDR3 reads CASSIDRDRPLFTGGYTF. The CDR3 region has the DNA TGTGCCAGTAGTATAGACCGGGACAGACCCCTTTTTACGGGTGGCTACACCTTC.

This clone came up many times. The V call is TRBV7-2, the J call TRBJ2-5, with 7 bases lining up with TRBD2. Looked up from germline, CDR1 is SGHTA and CDR2 is FQGNSA. There are 12 residues in the CDR3. Trimming removed 4 bases from V and 5 bases from J; junction bases left unmatched: 1. The DNA for the CDR3 is TGTGCCAGCAGCTCCGGGGGGGAGACCCAGTACTTC. This codes for CASSSGGETQYF.

The chain recombines TRBV19 with TRBJ2-1, with D tentatively TRBD1 (5 bases). The V gene's germline CDR1 is LNHDA and CDR2 SQIVND (reference sequence). Trimming shortened V by 6 bases and J by 4 bases, and 16 bases separated the two germline ends. The CDR3 is 15 residues long. The CDR3 DNA reads as TGTGCCAGTAGCCCCCTTACAGGTTCGTACAATGAGCAGTTCTTC. Encoded protein: CASSPLTGSYNEQFF.

CDR3 in DNA: TGTGCCAGCAGCCTACGGGGAAACACCATATATTTT. Protein: CASSLRGNTIYF. The genes are TRBV3-1 (or the pseudogene TRBV3-2) and TRBJ1-3; D gene unclear. Trimming removed 4 bases from V and 4 bases from J, with 5 bases in between. The CDR3 contains 12 residues. The germline CDR1 and CDR2 sequences are LGHDT and YNNKEL (reference sequence).

This clone has only a few counts. V is TRBV19 and J is TRBJ1-1; D possibly corresponds to TRBD1 (5 bases). The CDR3 covers 16 residues. CDR1 and CDR2 from the germline V gene are LNHDA and SQIVND (reference sequence). Trimming left V 3 bases short and J 3 bases short, with 17 bases between. The CDR3 nucleotides are TGTGCCAGTAGTATTTCAGGGTCGCGAGGAGACACTGAAGCTTTCTTT. This encodes CASSISGSRGDTEAFF.

This clone was found a few times. The chain couples TRBV27 to TRBJ1-1; a weak D match, TRBD1 (6 bases). Deletions cut 7 bases from V and 1 base from J, with 10 bases between. The CDR3 is made up of 13 amino acids. CDR1 is MNHEY and CDR2 is SMNVEV in the germline V gene (reference sequence). This CDR3 reads CASKGTPNTEAFF. DNA of the CDR3: TGTGCCAGCAAGGGGACACCGAACACTGAAGCTTTCTTT.

This CDR3 reads CASSVLTGRATNEKLFF. CDR3 DNA: TGTGCCAGCAGCGTTTTAACAGGGCGAGCAACTAATGAAAAACTGTTTTTT. The chain joins TRBV5-8 to TRBJ1-4; the D gene is possibly TRBD1 (6 bases). Germline lookup yields CDR1 SGHTS and CDR2 YDEGEE. The CDR3 totals 17 residues. The V gene lost 4 bases and the J gene lost 0 bases, with 16 bases spanning the gap.

The genes are TRBV4-1 and TRBJ1-1; D might be TRBD1 (6 bases). Trimming shortened V by 8 bases and J by 3 bases, and 16 bases separated the two germline ends. This CDR3 spans 14 amino acids. CDR1 and CDR2 (germline): MGHRA, YSYEKL. DNA of the CDR3: TGCGCCAGCGCGGGGGGCACCTACTACACTGAAGCTTTCTTT. Its protein product is CASAGGTYYTEAFF.

This chain uses TRBV1 with TRBJ2-2; the D segment call TRBD2 is taken from the table without a DNA check. TRBV1 is a known pseudogene. This CDR3 comprises 17 residues. CDR3 sequence: CTSSPYRRERGTGELFF. CDR3 coding DNA: TGCACCAGCAGCCCCTATCGCCGGGAGCGGGGCACCGGGGAGCTGTTTTTT.